What follows describes a single T cell receptor (beta chain). The sample comes from a study of human T cells and chemical hapten exposure. Study overall: Across the whole study, which lasted about 5.5 months, patients were given diphenylcyclopropenone on the scalp once a week.

The germline V and J ends were trimmed by 0 bases and 6 bases, with 3 bases remaining between them. Germline V lookup: CDR1 LGHNA, CDR2 YNFKEQ. The CDR3 totals 11 residues. Within the library, unique molecular identifiers were attached to each individual cDNA molecule. Each CDR3 protein is one row after TCRdb ran MiXCR on the RACE reads. The sample consists of fewer than 150,000 distinct CDR3 sequences, about 13% of them appearing once. Noted time point: pre-sensitization, week 0. Treatment reported: therapeutic diphenylcyclopropenone sensitization with weekly scalp DPC. Blood sampling preceded each patch test application.

J is TRBJ2-7 and V is TRBV4-2; D gene unclear. The sequenced sample was whole blood, obtained in connection with sensitization to the hapten diphenylcyclopropenone (DPC). This TCR was recovered from a young woman with alopecia areata. Some clones in this sample may be carry-over from other donors' samples. CDR3 sequence: CASSQDAEQYF. CDR3 sequence (DNA): TGTGCCAGCAGCCAAGATGCCGAGCAGTACTTC.